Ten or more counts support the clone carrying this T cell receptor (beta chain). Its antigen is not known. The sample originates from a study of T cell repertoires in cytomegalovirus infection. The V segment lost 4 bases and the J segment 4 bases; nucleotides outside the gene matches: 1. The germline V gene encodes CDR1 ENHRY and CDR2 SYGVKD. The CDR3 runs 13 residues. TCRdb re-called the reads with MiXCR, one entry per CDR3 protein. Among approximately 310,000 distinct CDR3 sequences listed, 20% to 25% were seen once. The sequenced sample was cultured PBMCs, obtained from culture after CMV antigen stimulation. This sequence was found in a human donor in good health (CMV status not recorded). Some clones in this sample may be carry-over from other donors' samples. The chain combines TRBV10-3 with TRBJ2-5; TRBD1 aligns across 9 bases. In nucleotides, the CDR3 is TGTGCCATCAGTGGGGGACAGGGAGAGACCCAGTACTTC. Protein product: CAISGGQGETQYF.